Listed here is a single T cell receptor beta chain. The target of this receptor is not known. No quality values exist for individual bases; no much larger clone is one base distant. The data were obtained in a study of radiation and T cells in renal cell carcinoma (dated by TCRdb to 2020 to 2021). Notes on the research overall: TCR beta sequencing covered 53 samples in total, comprising some 26 tumors and 27 peripheral blood samples. The last blood draw happened 4 weeks after radiation, timed to coincide with nephrectomy. A total of approximately 4 million unique CDR3 nucleotide sequences, encoding around 2.7 million unique CDR3 amino acid sequences, were found across all 50 or so samples. Points the paper makes about the study in general: Because pretreatment tumor biopsies were not available, the study could not determine whether clonotypes were already present within the tumor at baseline. In blood, the top tumor clonotypes increased between baseline and 2 weeks post-radiation and then shrank by 4 weeks, which suggests that tumor-resident clones expanded only transiently. Tracking of blood repertoire dynamics stopped at three to five weeks after treatment, with no follow-up past that point. Effects of radiation dose or scheduling on the TCR repertoire could not be addressed with the single-armed trial design.

The sample's time point label, in plain terms: blood 4 weeks post-SBRT, at nephrectomy. This specimen's treatment or condition label, interpreted: 15 Gy SBRT to primary tumor, nephrectomy 4 weeks later. The samples were obtained from a clinical trial, where primary renal cell carcinomas were treated with 15 Gy stereotactic body radiation therapy and then removed by nephrectomy 4 weeks afterward. To track tumor-enriched clonotypes, serial peripheral blood was sampled from radiation-treated patients at baseline and at 2 weeks and 4 weeks after SBRT. Every patient had renal cell carcinoma of clear cell pathology. Genomic DNA for TCR sequencing was prepared using the QIAamp DNA Blood Mini Kit (Qiagen). Only samples passing all quality control checks were included in the analyses. The immunoSEQ kit was used, according to the manufacturer's recommendations, to generate TCR beta libraries from genomic DNA. Library preparation used a first multiplex PCR with proprietary primers, then a second PCR adding unique barcodes, with bead cleanups after each round. Each sample batch included a kit-provided positive control reaction and a negative control reaction. The final libraries were assessed on an Agilent 4200 TapeStation D1000 ScreenTape, pooled by volume, and quantified by qPCR. Sequencing was performed on an Illumina NextSeq500 using a MidOutput 150-cycle cartridge, with 156 Read1 cycles, 15 Index1 cycles, and the kit custom primers. The pooled library was loaded at roughly 1 pM with a roughly 20% PhiX control spike-in. As for how the authors treated the data: The vendor-processed data were analyzed in R, and a clonotype was defined as all T cells that share the same CDR3 nucleotide sequence. For clone abundance analyses, frequencies were normalized to the 10,000 most abundant clones in each sample. Public T cell clones, which averaged fewer than five per sample, were removed prior to analysis. A difference in abundance of at least 32-fold between compartments was used to define tumor-enriched and baseline blood-enriched clonotypes. A beta-binomial differential abundance model was applied to find clonotypes that expanded or contracted between blood time points. Similarity between tumor and blood repertoires was quantified using the Baroni-Urbani and Buser coefficient, and groups were compared with two-tailed Wilcoxon tests in R. TCRdb carries this immuneACCESS record with in-frame sequences only. Its versions omit some clonotypes, under half of them owing to an unresolved V gene in the studies checked, with the rest unexplained. Clonal size and the V and J genes are those of that table, whereas D and trimming came from the DNA. In this sample the table shows some 150,000 clones, around 88% of which occur a single time. Of the sample, around 17% falls within the top ten clones.

The source material was blood, sampled from a patient whose treatment included radiotherapy and nephrectomy. This clonotype originated in a woman aged 45-65 years with renal cell carcinoma.

The nucleotide sequence reads TGTGCCAGCAGCTTAGCGCCTAGCCTGGCTGACATTCAGTACTTC. This gives the protein CASSLAPSLADIQYF. The chain couples TRBV7-2 to TRBJ2-4; the best D guess is TRBD2, with 5 bases matching. V drops 0 bases and J drops 8 bases, leaving 14 bases in between. The CDR1 and CDR2 encoded by the germline V gene are SGHTA and FQGNSA. Including cysteine and phenylalanine, the CDR3 has 15 amino acids. The kept DNA is CDR3 alone, 45 bases in frame from the first base.